The 6 T cell receptor beta chains given below trace back to one sample, sequenced in a study of cytomegalovirus exposure and HLA in healthy donors. The PCR employed 60 Vbeta primers together with 13 Jbeta primers. Data came from immunoSEQ multiplex PCR; TCRdb stores just in-frame clones and leaves some out. The sample holds 85,000 to 130,000 clones, 70% to 80% seen once. Sequenced sample: PBMCs. These TCRs come from a female donor in good health and CMV-seronegative.

This clone was detected only a few times. This chain connects TRBV2 to TRBJ2-5, with TRBD2 matching 7 bases. There are 17 residues in the CDR3. Germline values: CDR1 SNHLY, CDR2 FYNNEI. V lost 3 bases and J lost 4; bases outside the gene matches: 14. The CDR3, as DNA: TGTGCCAGCAGTGATACGGGAGGAGGGACCCGGGGAGAGACCCAGTACTTC. It translates to CASSDTGGGTRGETQYF.

J is TRBJ2-5 and V is TRBV6-5; possible D gene TRBD1, 5 bases. Deletions cut 0 bases from V and 6 bases from J, with 17 bases between. This CDR3 spans 16 amino acids. Germline V gene sequence: CDR1 MNHEY, CDR2 SVGAGI. The chain's CDR3 is CASSYSEVRGRKTQYF. CDR3 coding DNA: TGTGCCAGCAGTTACTCAGAGGTTAGGGGTAGAAAGACCCAGTACTTC.

This clone was found once. The gene calls are TRBV29-1 and TRBJ2-4; 9 bases align to TRBD1. Germline V gives CDR1 SQVTM, CDR2 ANQGSEA. Trimming removed 7 bases from V and 1 base from J; junction bases left unmatched: 17. This CDR3 region has 18 residues. CDR3 amino acids: CSARKTLGDRVAKNIQYF. The CDR3, as DNA: TGCAGCGCCCGAAAAACCCTGGGGGACAGGGTGGCCAAAAACATTCAGTACTTC.

This clone appeared a single time. V and J are TRBV6-5 and TRBJ2-1; 8 bases map to TRBD2. Germline V gives CDR1 MNHEY, CDR2 SVGAGI. Unmatched junction bases numbered 14, after V lost 6 bases and J lost 10 bases. This CDR3 region has 15 residues. The CDR3 coding sequence is TGTGCCAGCAGATCCCTCTCGGGAGGGCCCCGGGAGCAGTTCTTC. This sequence encodes CASRSLSGGPREQFF.

V and J are TRBV6-6 and TRBJ2-7; the D gene is possibly TRBD2 (5 bases). This CDR3 comprises 14 residues. The V gene lost 2 bases and the J gene lost 3 bases, with 11 bases spanning the gap. Per germline, CDR1 MNHNY and CDR2 SVGAGI (reference sequence). The CDR3, as DNA: TGTGCCAGCAGTTACAGTCGGGGAAACTACGAGCAGTACTTC. It translates to CASSYSRGNYEQYF.

This clone was seen a handful of times. V is TRBV7-9 and J is TRBJ2-7; possibly TRBD1 for D (6 bases). Germline CDR1 and CDR2: SEHNR and FQNEAQ (reference sequence). CDR3 length: 17 amino acids. Trimming stripped 6 bases from V and 1 base from J, with 22 bases between. The CDR3 here is CASRQRQGSEGSYEQYF. The CDR3, as DNA: TGTGCCAGCAGACAACGGCAGGGGTCCGAGGGGTCCTACGAGCAGTACTTC.